This T cell receptor beta chain originates from a study of blood T cells in healthy people across ages. Study-wide findings and caveats: CMV status of donors was unknown, possibly confounding expanded clonotype changes.

The second PCR ran roughly 6 to 11 cycles with a sample-barcoded 5' primer and J-beta primers. A 12-random-nucleotide template-switch adaptor tagged each cDNA molecule. TCRdb reanalysed the 5' RACE reads using MiXCR and keeps one entry per CDR3 protein. The table lists some 1.1 million distinct CDR3 sequences, under 40% of them singletons, with around 14% in the top ten. Per the germline V gene, CDR1 is SEHNR and CDR2 is FQNEAQ (reference sequence). Germline trimming cut 5 bases from V and 5 bases from J; bases unmatched to any gene: 18. There are 20 residues in the CDR3. Total RNA was extracted at no less than 5.5 micrograms per sample. In its sample, this clonotype was seen a few times. Its antigen is undetermined.

The source is a man between 18 and 29 years old in good health. J is TRBJ2-1 and V is TRBV7-9; 13 bases map to TRBD2. Source material: blood. The chain's CDR3 is CASSLTRLAGGINDNNEQFF. In DNA, the CDR3 is TGTGCCAGCAGCCTAACGCGACTAGCGGGGGGAATTAACGACAACAATGAGCAGTTCTTC.